The sequence of this T cell receptor beta chain was determined in a study of Graves' ophthalmopathy and Graves' hyperthyroidism. Across the study: Peripheral blood sampling occurred at initial diagnosis, before any treatment.

Transcripts of RNA were the source for amplifying TCR beta CDR3 regions. HTBI primers were used in a first-round RT-PCR, which preceded a second-round multiplex PCR. TCRdb called the multiplex PCR reads again in MiXCR, with one record for every CDR3 protein. The sample yields 620,000 or so distinct CDR3 sequences, over 20% seen once. In its sample, this clonotype was seen a few times. Its specificity is not known. The germline gives CDR1 DFQATT, CDR2 SNEGSKA (reference sequence). This CDR3 region has 17 residues. Germline trimming cut 1 base from V and 2 bases from J; bases unmatched to any gene: 3. Other autoimmune diseases, uncontrolled infections, pregnancy or lactation excluded patients from enrollment. A volume of around 9.5 ml of fresh peripheral blood supplied the PBMCs. Study-wide points: Most expanded thyroid clonotypes above 0.001 frequency also appeared in blood.

This TCR came from a woman between 18 and 29 years old with stable Graves' hyperthyroidism. Some clones in this sample may be carry-over from other donors' samples. The chain combines TRBV20-1 with TRBJ2-2; 14 bases agree with TRBD2. The sample comprised peripheral blood. The CDR3 is CSARGLAGGSNTGELFF. The CDR3 nucleotides read TGCAGTGCTAGAGGACTAGCGGGAGGGAGTAACACCGGGGAGCTGTTTTTT.